This T cell receptor beta chain was sequenced for a study of T cell responses to AZD1222 COVID-19 vaccine. Germline loops: CDR1 SGHVS, CDR2 FQNEAQ. There are 14 residues in the CDR3. The V end was cut by 1 base, the J end by 5 bases, with 11 bases between. As concerns this clone: Its antigen is unknown.

Some clones are missing from TCRdb's copy, which holds only in-frame ones; the method was immunoSEQ multiplex PCR. The sample has approximately 170,000 clones; 75% to 90% are singletons. Findings and limits, study-wide: Spike-specific TCR breadth and depth rose after two AZD1222 doses.

The chain has TRBV7-8 and TRBJ1-1, with D uncertain. Sequences were derived from peripheral blood, sampled on day 0 of AZD1222 vaccination. This TCR derives from an adult in good health. For the CDR3, the DNA is TGTGCCAGCAGCTTAGACCCGGGGTGGACTGAAGCTTTCTTT. It encodes CASSLDPGWTEAFF. The full variable domain, rest sourced from reference TRBV7-8 and TRBJ1-1, is GAGVSQSPRYKVAKRGQDVALRCDPISGHVSLFWYQQALGQGPEFLTYFQNEAQLDKSGLPSDRFFAERPEGSVSTLKIQRTQQEDSAVYLCASSLDPGWTEAFFGQGTRLTVV.